The rows below give T cell receptor beta chains drawn from one sample of a study of post-analysis software for immune sequencing data. Using its own MiXCR run on the PCR reads, TCRdb lists one record per CDR3 protein. The sample shows 750,000 to 950,000 distinct CDR3 sequences, roughly half of them seen only once. Input material: blood. Source of these receptors: a girl aged 5 to 17 with multiple sclerosis. The CDR3 runs from the conserved cysteine through the conserved F or W. A D gene is named only where the DNA matches it firmly. Clone size, where shown, is once, few, many, or a class for clones that have expanded.

clone_size: once
v_call: TRBV24-1
d_call: .
j_call: TRBJ2-5
cdr3_aa: CATRGGTGETQYF
cdr3_nt: TGTGCCACCCGCGGGGGCACCGGGGAGACCCAGTACTTC

clone_size: .
v_call: TRBV10-3
d_call: .
j_call: TRBJ2-5
cdr3_aa: CAISTGTAQETQYF
cdr3_nt: TGTGCCATCAGTACCGGGACGGCCCAAGAGACCCAGTACTTC

clone_size: .
v_call: TRBV14
d_call: TRBD2
j_call: TRBJ2-5
cdr3_aa: CASSHRLAAREETQYF
cdr3_nt: TGTGCCAGCAGCCATCGACTAGCGGCTAGGGAAGAGACCCAGTACTTC

clone_size: .
v_call: TRBV12-5
d_call: .
j_call: TRBJ2-1
cdr3_aa: CASGNPYRDEQFF
cdr3_nt: TGTGCTAGTGGTAACCCTTACCGGGATGAGCAGTTCTTC

clone_size: few
v_call: TRBV5-1
d_call: .
j_call: TRBJ2-3
cdr3_aa: CASQPGLSPPDTQYF
cdr3_nt: TGCGCCAGTCAGCCGGGACTTAGTCCACCAGATACGCAGTATTTT

clone_size: .
v_call: TRBV20-1
d_call: TRBD1
j_call: TRBJ2-3
cdr3_aa: CSASRGSVSDTQYF
cdr3_nt: TGCAGTGCTAGCAGGGGGAGTGTCTCAGATACGCAGTATTTT

clone_size: .
v_call: TRBV19
d_call: TRBD2
j_call: TRBJ2-5
cdr3_aa: CASSNPGLAGYKETQYF
cdr3_nt: TGTGCCAGTAGTAACCCTGGACTAGCGGGGTATAAAGAGACCCAGTACTTC

clone_size: many
v_call: TRBV12-3/TRBV12-4
d_call: TRBD2
j_call: TRBJ2-7
cdr3_aa: CASSTGGEYEQYF
cdr3_nt: TGTGCCAGCTCCACCGGGGGGGAGTACGAGCAGTACTTC

clone_size: .
v_call: TRBV21-1
d_call: .
j_call: TRBJ2-1
cdr3_aa: CASSKTLGEQFF
cdr3_nt: TGTGCCAGCAGCAAGACCCTAGGGGAGCAGTTCTTC

clone_size: .
v_call: TRBV9
d_call: .
j_call: TRBJ2-7
cdr3_aa: CASSVGGTFVSYEQYF
cdr3_nt: TGTGCCAGCAGCGTAGGTGGGACTTTCGTCTCCTACGAGCAGTACTTC

clone_size: few
v_call: TRBV20-1
d_call: .
j_call: TRBJ2-7
cdr3_aa: CSATRVGGREQYF
cdr3_nt: TGCAGTGCTACCCGGGTCGGCGGGCGCGAGCAGTACTTC

clone_size: .
v_call: TRBV5-1
d_call: .
j_call: TRBJ2-3
cdr3_aa: CASSSGNGVGDTQYF
cdr3_nt: TGCGCCAGCAGCTCCGGGAACGGGGTCGGAGATACGCAGTATTTT

clone_size: .
v_call: TRBV5-1
d_call: .
j_call: TRBJ2-1
cdr3_aa: CASSWTLSAGLYNEQFF
cdr3_nt: TGCGCCAGCAGCTGGACTCTTTCAGCGGGCCTATACAATGAGCAGTTCTTC

clone_size: .
v_call: TRBV21-1
d_call: .
j_call: TRBJ2-7
cdr3_aa: CASSRGGLVGYEQYF
cdr3_nt: TGTGCCAGCAGCCGAGGGGGACTAGTTGGCTACGAGCAGTACTTC

clone_size: few
v_call: TRBV15
d_call: .
j_call: TRBJ2-1
cdr3_aa: CATQPTGFYNEQFF
cdr3_nt: TGTGCCACGCAGCCGACCGGATTCTACAATGAGCAGTTCTTC

clone_size: .
v_call: TRBV20-1
d_call: .
j_call: TRBJ1-1
cdr3_aa: CSASDNTEAFF
cdr3_nt: TGCAGTGCCTCTGACAACACTGAAGCTTTCTTT

clone_size: .
v_call: TRBV7-2
d_call: TRBD2
j_call: TRBJ2-7
cdr3_aa: CASSLTPASGNYEQYF
cdr3_nt: TGTGCCAGCAGCTTAACCCCGGCTAGCGGGAACTACGAGCAGTACTTC

clone_size: once
v_call: TRBV23-1
d_call: TRBD2
j_call: TRBJ2-3
cdr3_aa: CASSHGTSGSEDTQYF
cdr3_nt: TGCGCCAGCAGTCACGGGACTAGCGGGAGTGAAGATACGCAGTATTTT

clone_size: .
v_call: TRBV18
d_call: .
j_call: TRBJ2-1
cdr3_aa: CASSHSWSNEQFF
cdr3_nt: TGTGCCAGCTCACACTCGTGGAGCAATGAGCAGTTCTTC

clone_size: .
v_call: TRBV6-1
d_call: TRBD2
j_call: TRBJ2-5
cdr3_aa: CASTRLAGGLLQETQYF
cdr3_nt: TGTGCCAGCACCCGACTAGCGGGAGGACTACTGCAAGAGACCCAGTACTTC

clone_size: .
v_call: TRBV20-1
d_call: TRBD1
j_call: TRBJ2-5
cdr3_aa: CSAPQGAWPETQYF
cdr3_nt: TGCAGTGCCCCCCAGGGGGCCTGGCCGGAGACCCAGTACTTC

clone_size: .
v_call: TRBV2
d_call: .
j_call: TRBJ2-4
cdr3_aa: CASSAKFLAKNIQYF
cdr3_nt: TGTGCCAGCAGTGCGAAGTTCCTAGCCAAAAACATTCAGTACTTC

clone_size: few
v_call: TRBV6-4
d_call: TRBD2
j_call: TRBJ2-1
cdr3_aa: CASSDSPGGSITEQFF
cdr3_nt: TGTGCCAGCAGTGACTCTCCTGGCGGGAGTATCACTGAGCAGTTCTTC

clone_size: .
v_call: TRBV9
d_call: .
j_call: TRBJ2-3
cdr3_aa: CASSARTPELITDTQYF
cdr3_nt: TGTGCCAGCAGCGCTCGGACTCCTGAACTGATCACAGATACGCAGTATTTT

clone_size: .
v_call: TRBV4-2
d_call: TRBD2
j_call: TRBJ2-3
cdr3_aa: CASSQAPGLGGTDTQYF
cdr3_nt: TGTGCCAGCAGCCAAGCTCCGGGACTAGGTGGCACAGATACGCAGTATTTT

clone_size: many
v_call: TRBV12-3/TRBV12-4
d_call: TRBD2
j_call: TRBJ2-3
cdr3_aa: CASSFNGGAISGTDTQYF
cdr3_nt: TGTGCCAGCAGTTTTAACGGGGGGGCTATCTCTGGCACAGATACGCAGTATTTT

clone_size: few
v_call: TRBV2
d_call: .
j_call: TRBJ2-7
cdr3_aa: CASSENPPYEQYF
cdr3_nt: TGTGCCAGCAGTGAAAACCCACCCTACGAGCAGTACTTC

clone_size: .
v_call: TRBV5-1
d_call: .
j_call: TRBJ2-7
cdr3_aa: CASSLVPGSYYEQYF
cdr3_nt: TGCGCCAGCAGCTTGGTCCCGGGATCGTACTACGAGCAGTACTTC

clone_size: .
v_call: TRBV7-2
d_call: .
j_call: TRBJ2-7
cdr3_aa: CASSFPQGGGHEQYF
cdr3_nt: TGTGCCAGCAGCTTCCCACAGGGGGGGGGGCACGAGCAGTACTTC

clone_size: few
v_call: TRBV20-1
d_call: TRBD1
j_call: TRBJ2-3
cdr3_aa: CSARDLPQGSSTDTQYF
cdr3_nt: TGCAGTGCTAGAGACCTCCCACAGGGGTCGAGCACAGATACGCAGTATTTT

clone_size: .
v_call: TRBV7-9
d_call: .
j_call: TRBJ1-2
cdr3_aa: CASSPPGTANYGYTF
cdr3_nt: TGTGCCAGCAGCCCACCCGGGACGGCAAACTATGGCTACACCTTC

clone_size: .
v_call: TRBV12-3/TRBV12-4
d_call: TRBD1
j_call: TRBJ2-5
cdr3_aa: CASSEQGDGETQYF
cdr3_nt: TGTGCCAGCAGTGAACAGGGGGACGGGGAGACCCAGTACTTC

clone_size: few
v_call: TRBV7-9
d_call: .
j_call: TRBJ1-2
cdr3_aa: CASSLPWLTGSNYGYTF
cdr3_nt: TGTGCCAGCAGCTTACCATGGCTTACAGGTTCTAACTATGGCTACACCTTC

clone_size: .
v_call: TRBV10-3
d_call: .
j_call: TRBJ2-3
cdr3_aa: CAISESVAQYF
cdr3_nt: TGTGCCATCAGTGAGTCGGTTGCGCAGTATTTT

clone_size: .
v_call: TRBV6-1
d_call: .
j_call: TRBJ2-7
cdr3_aa: CASRPDTYSYEQYF
cdr3_nt: TGTGCCAGCAGACCGGACACGTACTCCTACGAGCAGTACTTC

clone_size: few
v_call: TRBV9
d_call: TRBD1
j_call: TRBJ2-7
cdr3_aa: CASSEGTGGEQYF
cdr3_nt: TGTGCCAGCAGCGAGGGGACAGGGGGTGAGCAGTACTTC

clone_size: few
v_call: TRBV5-1
d_call: TRBD2
j_call: TRBJ2-7
cdr3_aa: CASAAVAGLADYEQYF
cdr3_nt: TGCGCCAGCGCTGCCGTGGCGGGACTAGCGGACTACGAGCAGTACTTC

clone_size: few
v_call: TRBV7-8
d_call: .
j_call: TRBJ1-5
cdr3_aa: CASSSHGSNQPQHF
cdr3_nt: TGTGCCAGCAGCTCCCACGGGAGCAATCAGCCCCAGCATTTT

clone_size: .
v_call: TRBV2
d_call: .
j_call: TRBJ2-7
cdr3_aa: CASRGAGHAPPYEQYF
cdr3_nt: TGTGCCAGCAGGGGCGCGGGGCACGCACCACCCTACGAGCAGTACTTC

clone_size: .
v_call: TRBV6-4
d_call: TRBD2
j_call: TRBJ2-3
cdr3_aa: CASSDKPLAGPTDTQYF
cdr3_nt: TGTGCCAGCAGTGACAAACCTCTAGCGGGGCCCACAGATACGCAGTATTTT

clone_size: few
v_call: TRBV29-1
d_call: TRBD1
j_call: TRBJ2-7
cdr3_aa: CSVGDRGSSYEQYF
cdr3_nt: TGCAGCGTCGGGGACAGGGGGAGCTCCTACGAGCAGTACTTC

clone_size: .
v_call: TRBV20-1
d_call: TRBD1
j_call: TRBJ2-1
cdr3_aa: CSASPGQGRNEQFF
cdr3_nt: TGCAGTGCATCCCCGGGACAGGGTAGGAATGAGCAGTTCTTC

clone_size: few
v_call: TRBV20-1
d_call: .
j_call: TRBJ2-7
cdr3_aa: CSALPPGQASYEQYF
cdr3_nt: TGCAGTGCCCTTCCCCCGGGGCAGGCGTCCTACGAGCAGTACTTC

clone_size: few
v_call: TRBV5-1
d_call: .
j_call: TRBJ2-7
cdr3_aa: CASSLVTSVYEQYF
cdr3_nt: TGCGCCAGCAGCTTGGTGACCAGTGTCTACGAGCAGTACTTC

clone_size: .
v_call: TRBV29-1
d_call: .
j_call: TRBJ1-2
cdr3_aa: CSVGPGAKYGYTF
cdr3_nt: TGCAGCGTTGGTCCAGGCGCCAAGTATGGCTACACCTTC

clone_size: .
v_call: TRBV7-3
d_call: .
j_call: TRBJ1-2
cdr3_aa: CASSSEVGQTNYGYTF
cdr3_nt: TGTGCCAGCAGCTCCGAAGTTGGACAGACTAACTATGGCTACACCTTC

clone_size: .
v_call: TRBV5-6
d_call: .
j_call: TRBJ1-2
cdr3_aa: CASSSAGDIYGYTF
cdr3_nt: TGTGCCAGCAGCTCCGCGGGGGACATATATGGCTACACCTTC

clone_size: .
v_call: TRBV24-1
d_call: TRBD1
j_call: TRBJ2-2
cdr3_aa: CATSEAGGTGELFF
cdr3_nt: TGTGCCACCAGTGAGGCAGGGGGAACCGGGGAGCTGTTTTTT

clone_size: .
v_call: TRBV20-1
d_call: TRBD2
j_call: TRBJ2-3
cdr3_aa: CSVLLAGGVDTQYF
cdr3_nt: TGCAGTGTCCTACTAGCGGGGGGCGTAGATACGCAGTATTTT

clone_size: .
v_call: TRBV29-1
d_call: .
j_call: TRBJ2-3
cdr3_aa: CSVENQGLTDTQYF
cdr3_nt: TGCAGCGTTGAAAACCAGGGGCTCACAGATACGCAGTATTTT

clone_size: .
v_call: TRBV11-2
d_call: TRBD1
j_call: TRBJ2-1
cdr3_aa: CASSLLRDRGLSSYNEQFF
cdr3_nt: TGTGCCAGCAGCTTGTTACGGGACAGGGGGTTATCCTCCTACAATGAGCAGTTCTTC

clone_size: few
v_call: TRBV5-6
d_call: TRBD1
j_call: TRBJ1-2
cdr3_aa: CASSEEGAPGAYGYTF
cdr3_nt: TGTGCCAGCAGCGAGGAGGGGGCACCAGGCGCCTATGGCTACACCTTC

clone_size: .
v_call: TRBV14
d_call: TRBD2
j_call: TRBJ2-1
cdr3_aa: CASSQVGLGTSGDFYNEQFF
cdr3_nt: TGTGCCAGCAGCCAGGTTGGATTAGGAACTAGCGGGGACTTCTACAATGAGCAGTTCTTC

clone_size: .
v_call: TRBV20-1
d_call: .
j_call: TRBJ2-5
cdr3_aa: CSARDLRPETQYF
cdr3_nt: TGCAGTGCTAGAGATTTGCGGCCGGAGACCCAGTACTTC